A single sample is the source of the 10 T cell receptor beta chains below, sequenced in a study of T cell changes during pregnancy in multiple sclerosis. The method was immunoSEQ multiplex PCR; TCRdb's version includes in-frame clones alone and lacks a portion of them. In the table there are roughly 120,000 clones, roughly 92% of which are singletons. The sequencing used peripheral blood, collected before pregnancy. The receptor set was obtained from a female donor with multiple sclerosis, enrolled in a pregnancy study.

Written as DNA, the CDR3 is TGTGCCAGCAGCCGTGGGACTAGCGGGATCAGGAGCTCCTACAATGAGCAGTTCTTC. Its protein product is CASSRGTSGIRSSYNEQFF. J is TRBJ2-1 and V is TRBV7-3; 13 nucleotides line up with TRBD2. The CDR3 is 19 residues long. With 5 bases clipped from V and 0 bases from J, the junction kept 10 bases outside the gene matches. CDR1 is SGHTA, CDR2 FQGTGA, per germline.

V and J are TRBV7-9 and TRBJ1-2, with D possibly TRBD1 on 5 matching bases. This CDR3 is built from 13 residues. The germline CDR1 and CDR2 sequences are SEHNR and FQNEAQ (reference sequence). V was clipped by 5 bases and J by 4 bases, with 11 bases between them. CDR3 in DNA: TGTGCCAGCAGCCAGCAGGGCTTCTATGGCTACACCTTC. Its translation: CASSQQGFYGYTF.

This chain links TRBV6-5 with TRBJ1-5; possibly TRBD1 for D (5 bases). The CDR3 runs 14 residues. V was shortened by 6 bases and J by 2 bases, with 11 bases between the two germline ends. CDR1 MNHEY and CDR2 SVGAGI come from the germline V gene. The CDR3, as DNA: TGTGCCAGCAGCTTACAGACAGGCAATCAGCCCCAGCATTTT. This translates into CASSLQTGNQPQHF.

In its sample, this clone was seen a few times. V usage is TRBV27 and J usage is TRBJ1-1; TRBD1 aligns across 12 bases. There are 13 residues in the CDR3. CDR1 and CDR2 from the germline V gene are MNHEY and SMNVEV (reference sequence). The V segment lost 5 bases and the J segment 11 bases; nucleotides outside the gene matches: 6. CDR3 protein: CASSPGQGARAFF. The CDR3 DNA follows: TGTGCCAGCAGTCCGGGACAGGGGGCGCGGGCTTTCTTT.

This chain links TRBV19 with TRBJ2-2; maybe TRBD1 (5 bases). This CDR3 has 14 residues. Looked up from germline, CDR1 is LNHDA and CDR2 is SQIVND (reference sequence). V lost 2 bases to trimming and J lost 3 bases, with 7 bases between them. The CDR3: CASSIQGYTGELFF. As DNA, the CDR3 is TGTGCCAGTAGTATACAGGGCTACACCGGGGAGCTGTTTTTT.

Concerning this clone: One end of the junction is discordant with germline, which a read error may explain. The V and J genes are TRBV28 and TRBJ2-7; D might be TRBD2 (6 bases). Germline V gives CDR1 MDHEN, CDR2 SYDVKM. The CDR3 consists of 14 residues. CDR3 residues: CASSRDFSSNEQYF. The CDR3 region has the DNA TGTGCCAGCAGTCGGGACTTCTCCTCCAACGAGCAGTACTTC.

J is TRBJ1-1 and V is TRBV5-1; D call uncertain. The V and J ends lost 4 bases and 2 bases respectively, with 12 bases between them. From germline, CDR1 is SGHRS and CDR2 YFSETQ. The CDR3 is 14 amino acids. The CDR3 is CASSPINFNTEAFF. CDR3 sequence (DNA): TGCGCCAGCAGCCCTATTAATTTTAACACTGAAGCTTTCTTT.

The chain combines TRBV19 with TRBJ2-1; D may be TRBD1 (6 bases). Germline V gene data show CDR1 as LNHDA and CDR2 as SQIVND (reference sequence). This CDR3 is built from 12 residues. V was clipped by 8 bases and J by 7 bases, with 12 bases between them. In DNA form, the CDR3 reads TGTGCCAGTCGCCAGCAGGGGAATGAGCAGTTCTTC. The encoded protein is CASRQQGNEQFF.

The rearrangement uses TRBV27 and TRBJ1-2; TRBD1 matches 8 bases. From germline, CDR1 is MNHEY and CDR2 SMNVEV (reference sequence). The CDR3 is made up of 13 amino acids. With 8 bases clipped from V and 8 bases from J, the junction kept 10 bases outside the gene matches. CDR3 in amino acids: CASGGQARRGYTF. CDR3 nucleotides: TGTGCCAGCGGGGGACAGGCCCGGCGCGGCTACACCTTC.

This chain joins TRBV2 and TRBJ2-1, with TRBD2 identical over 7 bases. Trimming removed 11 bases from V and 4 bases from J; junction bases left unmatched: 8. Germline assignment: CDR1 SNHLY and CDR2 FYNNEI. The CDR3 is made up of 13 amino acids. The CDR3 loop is CAGNGGGYNEQFF. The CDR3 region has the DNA TGTGCCGGAAATGGGGGGGGGTACAATGAGCAGTTCTTC.